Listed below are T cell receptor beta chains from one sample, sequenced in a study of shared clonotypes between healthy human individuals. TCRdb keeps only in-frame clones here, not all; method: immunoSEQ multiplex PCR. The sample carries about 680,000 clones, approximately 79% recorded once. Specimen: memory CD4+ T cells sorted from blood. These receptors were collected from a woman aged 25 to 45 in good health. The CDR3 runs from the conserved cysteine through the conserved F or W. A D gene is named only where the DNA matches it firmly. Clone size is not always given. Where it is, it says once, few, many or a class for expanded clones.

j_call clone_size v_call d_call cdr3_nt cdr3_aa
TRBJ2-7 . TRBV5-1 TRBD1 TGCGCCAGCAGGTTGGGGACAGGGGGCTACGAGCAGTACTTC CASRLGTGGYEQYF
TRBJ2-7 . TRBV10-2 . TGCGCCAGCAGCACACTCGGTAGGAGGTTCGAGCAGTACTTC CASSTLGRRFEQYF
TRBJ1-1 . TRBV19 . TGTGCCAGTAGTCAGGTGAACACTGAAGCTTTCTTT CASSQVNTEAFF
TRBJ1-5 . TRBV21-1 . TGTGCCAGCAGCAAGAGAAATAGCAATCAGCCCCAGCATTTT CASSKRNSNQPQHF
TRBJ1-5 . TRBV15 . TGTGCCACCAGCAGAGCAGCAGCCTCGGACGGCAATCAGCCCCAGCATTTT CATSRAAASDGNQPQHF
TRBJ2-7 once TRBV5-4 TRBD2 TGTGCCAGCAGTCCTAGGACTAGCGGGAGTGAATACTACGAGCAGTACTTC CASSPRTSGSEYYEQYF
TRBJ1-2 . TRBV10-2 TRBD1 TGCGCCAGCAGTCAGGGACAGGAACTAAACTATGGCTACACCTTC CASSQGQELNYGYTF
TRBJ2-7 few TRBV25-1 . TGTGCCAGCAGCAGGGGGGTTGAGCAGTACTTC CASSRGVEQYF
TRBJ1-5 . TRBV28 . TGTGCCAGCAGTTTTCTAGGGGAGAGGGGCGGCAGCAATCAGCCCCAGCATTTT CASSFLGERGGSNQPQHF
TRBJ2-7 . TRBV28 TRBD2 TGTGCCAGCAGTACTAGCGGCTCCTACGAGCAGTACTTC CASSTSGSYEQYF
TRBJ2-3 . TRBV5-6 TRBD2 TGTGCCAGCAGCCGGACTAGCGGGACCATCACAGATACGCAGTATTTT CASSRTSGTITDTQYF
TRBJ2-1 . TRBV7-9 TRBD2 TGTGCCAGCAGCTTCTCCGGGACTAGATCGGGCTACAATGAGCAGTTCTTC CASSFSGTRSGYNEQFF
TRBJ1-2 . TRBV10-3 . TGTGCCATCAGTGGGACCACTTATGGCTACACCTTC CAISGTTYGYTF
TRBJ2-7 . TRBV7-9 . TGTGCCAGCAGCGCCCCGGGGGTCTACGAGCAGTACTTC CASSAPGVYEQYF
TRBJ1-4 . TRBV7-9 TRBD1 TGTGCCAGCAGCGTGGGACAGTCTTTTGGTGGAACTAATGAAAAACTGTTTTTT CASSVGQSFGGTNEKLFF
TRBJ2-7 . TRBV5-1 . TGCGCCAGCACCTCCGGGACGGCCACTCCCTACGAGCAGTACTTC CASTSGTATPYEQYF
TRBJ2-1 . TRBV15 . TGTGCCACCAGCAGAGATCGAGGTCGGTACAATGAGCAGTTCTTC CATSRDRGRYNEQFF
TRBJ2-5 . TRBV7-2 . TGTGCCAGCAGCTCAGAGGGAGGAGAGACCCAGTACTTC CASSSEGGETQYF
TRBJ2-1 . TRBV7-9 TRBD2 TGTGCCAGCAGCTCCGGGACTAACTACAATGAGCAGTTCTTC CASSSGTNYNEQFF
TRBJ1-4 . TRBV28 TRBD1 TGTGCCAGCAGTTTTTTTCAACCCGGGACAGATGAAAAACTGTTTTTT CASSFFQPGTDEKLFF
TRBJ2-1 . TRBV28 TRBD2 TGTGCCAGCAGCGCCACTAAAGGGACTAGCGGTTACAATGAGCAGTTCTTC CASSATKGTSGYNEQFF
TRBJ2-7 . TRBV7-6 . TGTGCCAGCAGCCCCTCCCCGACACCTAAAGGAGAGCAGTACTTC CASSPSPTPKGEQYF
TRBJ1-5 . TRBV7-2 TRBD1 TGTGCCAGCAGCGCGTTCGACAGGGAGGGCAAGCCCCAGCATTTT CASSAFDREGKPQHF
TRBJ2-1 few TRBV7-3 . TGTGCCAGCGCTCGGGGCTACAACCGCGAGCAGTTCTTC CASARGYNREQFF
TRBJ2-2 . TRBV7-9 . TGTGCCAGCAGTCCGAGGAGTCGGAACACCGGGGAGCTGTTTTTT CASSPRSRNTGELFF
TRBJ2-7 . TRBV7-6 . TGTGCCAGCAGTTCGATAGGAGGGGAGATCTACGAGCAGTACTTC CASSSIGGEIYEQYF
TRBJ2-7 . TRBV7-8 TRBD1 TGTGCCAGCAGCAGAGCTGGGGGACAGGGGGCAAGCGAGCAGTACTTC CASSRAGGQGASEQYF
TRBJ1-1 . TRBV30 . TGTGCCTGGAGTAGGAACAGGAACACTGAAGCTTTCTTT CAWSRNRNTEAFF
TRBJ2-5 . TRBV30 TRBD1 TGTGCCTGGAGTTGGACAGGGGGTTACCAAGAGACCCAGTACTTC CAWSWTGGYQETQYF
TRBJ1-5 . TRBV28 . TGTGCCAGCAGTTTGGGACCTACACGGACTTATGGGCCCCAGCATTTT CASSLGPTRTYGPQHF
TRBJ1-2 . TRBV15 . TGTGCCACCAGCAGGCCCAGGGGTGACTATGGCTACACCTTC CATSRPRGDYGYTF
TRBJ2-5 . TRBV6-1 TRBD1 TGTGCCAGCAGTCCCACCGGGACAGTTGAGACCCAGTACTTC CASSPTGTVETQYF
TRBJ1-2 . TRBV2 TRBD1 TGTGCCAGCAGTGAACAGGGGGCTCCCCTCCGAGGCTACACCTTC CASSEQGAPLRGYTF
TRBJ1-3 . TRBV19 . TGTGCCAGTAGTATTAACAGGCGGTCCTCTGGAAACACCATATATTTT CASSINRRSSGNTIYF
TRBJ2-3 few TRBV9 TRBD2 TGTGCCAGCAGCGCTGGGACTAGCGGGTGGGGGGGCACAGATACGCAGTATTTT CASSAGTSGWGGTDTQYF
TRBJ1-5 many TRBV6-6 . TGTGCCAGCAGTCGTCCAGGGAATAGCAATCAGCCCCAGCATTTT CASSRPGNSNQPQHF
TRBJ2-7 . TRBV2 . TGTGCCAGCAGTGGTAGCTACGAGCAGTACTTC CASSGSYEQYF
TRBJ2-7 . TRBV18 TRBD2 TGTGCCAGCTCACAATCCGGGACTAGCGGCTCGTCGTACGAGCAGTACTTC CASSQSGTSGSSYEQYF
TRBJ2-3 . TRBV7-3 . TGTGCCAGCAGCACTCGTGGGCCTACGGCTTCGGCTAGCACAGATACGCAGTATTTT CASSTRGPTASASTDTQYF
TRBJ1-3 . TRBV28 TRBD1 TGTGCCAGCAGTTTTTCCACGTGGGACAGGGGGGAATTCGGAGGAAACACCATATATTTT CASSFSTWDRGEFGGNTIYF
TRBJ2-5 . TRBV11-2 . TGTGCCAGCAGCTCCGCCGTGGGGGTGAGGGAGACCCAGTACTTC CASSSAVGVRETQYF
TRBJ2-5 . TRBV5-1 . TGCGCCAGCAGCTTCGTCTCCGGAGAGACCCAGTACTTC CASSFVSGETQYF
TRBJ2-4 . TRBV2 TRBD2 TGTGCCAGCAGTCCTAGCGGGAGGAGAAACATTCAGTACTTC CASSPSGRRNIQYF
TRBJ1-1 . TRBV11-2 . TGTGCCAGCAGCTCCTCCCAGGACGGGTTGAACACTGAAGCTTTCTTT CASSSSQDGLNTEAFF